The 25 T cell receptor beta chains in this list originate from one sample, sequenced in a study of graft-versus-host responses after intestinal transplantation. Tissue from the graft was processed to free its intraepithelial and lamina propria lymphocytes. Generated by immunoSEQ multiplex PCR, the TCRdb table keeps only in-frame clones and is missing some. The profile shows 25,000 to 30,000 clones, over 60% of them singletons. The sequencing here drew on ileum tissue, taken 98 days after intestinal transplantation. The source of these receptors is a human patient who received an intestinal transplant, so some T cells may come from the graft donor.

The CDR3 DNA sequence: TGCGCCAGCAGCTTGGTAGGCCGGAGGACTGAAGCTTTCTTT. The encoded protein is CASSLVGRRTEAFF. The genes are TRBV5-1 and TRBJ1-1; D remains ambiguous. This CDR3 is built from 14 residues. Per germline, CDR1 SGHRS and CDR2 YFSETQ. V lost 0 bases, J lost 5 bases, and 11 bases lay in between.

The chain joins TRBV7-3 to TRBJ1-2; 8 positions agree with TRBD1. The V gene end was trimmed by 5 bases and the J gene end by 6 bases; junction bases not matched to a gene: 5. This CDR3 has 13 residues. CDR1 is SGHTA, CDR2 FQGTGA, per germline. The CDR3 is CASSPGQGNGYTF. The CDR3 DNA is TGTGCCAGCAGCCCTGGACAGGGTAATGGCTACACCTTC.

The rearrangement joins TRBV6-4 to TRBJ2-2, with TRBD1 matching over 8 bases. Losses at the gene ends were 5 bases for V and 3 bases for J; bases not matched to a gene: 5. Germline assignment: CDR1 MRHNA and CDR2 SNTAGT. CDR3 length: 15 residues. The CDR3 coding sequence is TGTGCCAGCAGTCCTGGACAGGGTTACACCGGGGAGCTGTTTTTT. It yields the protein CASSPGQGYTGELFF.

The chain uses TRBV7-8 and TRBJ1-1, with TRBD1 matching over 7 bases. The germline gives CDR1 SGHVS, CDR2 FQNEAQ. The junction had 8 bases not matched to a gene; V was cut back by 3 bases and J by 4 bases. The CDR3 spans 15 residues. This CDR3 reads CASSFVRGGRTEAFF. In DNA form, the CDR3 reads TGTGCCAGCAGCTTTGTCAGGGGGGGACGCACTGAAGCTTTCTTT.

This clone was detected once. The rearrangement joins TRBV9 to TRBJ1-2; D gene ambiguous. Germline assignment: CDR1 SGDLS and CDR2 YYNGEE. V was trimmed by 0 bases and J by 8 bases, leaving 17 bases between them. The CDR3 has 15 residues. This chain's CDR3 is CASSVAAVETRGYTF. The CDR3, as DNA: TGTGCCAGCAGCGTAGCTGCAGTCGAAACTCGGGGCTACACCTTC.

The table lists this clone with a count of one. This sequence joins TRBV25-1 and TRBJ2-3; perhaps TRBD2 as D (6 bases). The CDR3 loop spans 14 amino acids. V was shortened by 6 bases and J by 2 bases, with 12 bases between the two germline ends. Germline CDR1 reads MGHDK; CDR2 reads SYGVNS. DNA of the CDR3: TGTGCCAGCAGGGCGGGGTGGAACACAGATACGCAGTATTTT. This encodes CASRAGWNTDTQYF.

The gene calls are TRBV6-1 and TRBJ1-2; D call uncertain. V was trimmed by 3 bases and J by 7 bases, leaving 12 bases between them. CDR1 is MNHNS and CDR2 is SASEGT in the germline V gene. CDR3 size: 13 residues. CDR3: CASSDSLRGGYTF. The CDR3 DNA follows: TGTGCCAGCAGTGACAGTCTGCGAGGTGGCTACACCTTC.

The chain links TRBV5-4 to TRBJ2-5, with 8 nucleotides matching TRBD2. CDR1 and CDR2 from the germline V gene are SGHNT and YYREEE (reference sequence). The junction had 15 bases not matched to a gene; V was cut back by 0 bases and J by 2 bases. This CDR3 has 19 amino acids. The CDR3 nucleotides read TGTGCCAGCAGCTTGGCCAGCGGGGGTGATTTGCTCCGGCAAGAGACCCAGTACTTC. This translates into CASSLASGGDLLRQETQYF.

The V call is TRBV5-8, the J call TRBJ2-1; 11 bases map to TRBD2. CDR1 is SGHTS and CDR2 is YDEGEE in the germline V gene. The CDR3 sequence is 18 residues long. Losses at the gene ends were 0 bases for V and 0 bases for J; bases not matched to a gene: 5. In DNA form, the CDR3 reads TGTGCCAGCAGCTTGGTAGTAGCGGGGGGGCTCTCCTACAATGAGCAGTTCTTC. Translation: CASSLVVAGGLSYNEQFF.

This clone has only one observation. V usage is TRBV7-9 and J usage is TRBJ2-7; 7 bases are shared with TRBD1. After removal of 5 bases from V and 7 bases from J, the junction contained 11 bases not matched to a gene. Germline CDR1 SEHNR, CDR2 FQNEAQ (reference sequence). The CDR3 has 14 amino acids. CDR3 sequence (DNA): TGTGCCAGCAGCGCCGGGACAGTGAGTGGGGAGCAGTACTTC. Protein sequence: CASSAGTVSGEQYF.

Only one count was recorded for this clone. V usage is TRBV7-9 and J usage is TRBJ1-6; D is perhaps TRBD1 (6 bases). V lost 5 bases, J lost 10 bases, and 12 bases lay in between. The germline gives CDR1 SEHNR, CDR2 FQNEAQ (reference sequence). This CDR3 comprises 13 residues. This CDR3 reads CASSAMTGSPLHF. The CDR3 nucleotides are TGTGCCAGCAGCGCGATGACAGGATCACCCCTCCACTTT.

The chain combines TRBV4-1 with TRBJ2-5; 13 nucleotides align to TRBD2. Germline-derived CDR1 and CDR2 are MGHRA and YSYEKL. The V segment lost 2 bases and the J segment 0 bases; nucleotides outside the gene matches: 3. This CDR3 is 17 amino acids long. CDR3: CASSQTTSGGDQETQYF. As DNA, the CDR3 is TGCGCCAGCAGCCAAACAACTAGCGGGGGGGACCAAGAGACCCAGTACTTC.

CDR3 nucleotides: TGTGCCAGCAGTCCAGGTTGGAACACTGAAGCTTTCTTT. Translation gives CASSPGWNTEAFF. The rearrangement joins TRBV28 to TRBJ1-1; no reliable D call. Germline CDR1 reads MDHEN; CDR2 reads SYDVKM. Trimming stripped 5 bases from V and 1 base from J, with 8 bases between. The CDR3 is made up of 13 amino acids.

The chain recombines TRBV9 with TRBJ2-7, with a tentative D call TRBD2 (6 bases). Germline CDR1 SGDLS, CDR2 YYNGEE. V shed 4 bases and J shed 2 bases, with 16 bases lying between them. CDR3 length: 15 amino acids. The chain's CDR3 is CASSPHSSDAYEQYF. The CDR3 DNA reads TGTGCCAGCAGCCCCCACTCTAGCGATGCCTACGAGCAGTACTTC.

This chain connects TRBV4-2 to TRBJ2-3; D possibly corresponds to TRBD2 (5 bases). Germline CDR1 reads LGHNA; CDR2 reads YNFKEQ. The CDR3 contains 15 residues. Between the trimmed V and J ends, which lost 5 bases and 2 bases, there was a span of 14 bases. CDR3 sequence: CASSTRDQDTDTQYF. CDR3 bases: TGTGCCAGCAGCACCCGGGATCAAGACACAGATACGCAGTATTTT.

Only one count was recorded for this clone. V and J are TRBV30 and TRBJ2-7; D is uncertain. CDR3 size: 13 residues. Germline V gene sequence: CDR1 GTSNPN, CDR2 SVGIG (reference sequence). Trimming left V 4 bases short and J 3 bases short, with 13 bases between. CDR3 sequence: CAWKRSVLYEQYF. CDR3 nucleotide sequence: TGTGCCTGGAAGAGATCGGTACTCTACGAGCAGTACTTC.

J is TRBJ2-5 and V is TRBV6-6; 8 nucleotides line up with TRBD1. CDR3 size: 14 residues. The V and J ends lost 5 bases and 5 bases, in that order; junction bases with no gene match: 7. Germline CDR1 reads MNHNY; CDR2 reads SVGAGI (reference sequence). The CDR3 loop reads CASSGQGYGETQYF. Here the CDR3 DNA reads TGTGCCAGCAGTGGACAGGGCTACGGGGAGACCCAGTACTTC.

This clone occurred once. V and J are TRBV2 and TRBJ1-1; D might be TRBD1 (6 bases). The CDR3 covers 13 residues. Trimming cost V 7 bases and J 5 bases, with 14 bases left between them. Germline assignment: CDR1 SNHLY and CDR2 FYNNEI. The CDR3 DNA sequence: TGTGCCAGCACGGAACAGGGAAATACTGAAGCTTTCTTT. This codes for CASTEQGNTEAFF.

The V gene is TRBV2, the J gene TRBJ2-4; no firm D call. The germline CDR1 and CDR2 sequences are SNHLY and FYNNEI. The CDR3 has 11 amino acids. The V gene lost 4 bases and the J gene lost 5 bases, with 3 bases spanning the gap. The CDR3 sequence is CASSAQNIQYF. The DNA of the CDR3 is TGTGCCAGCAGTGCTCAAAACATTCAGTACTTC.

The chain has TRBV7-2 and TRBJ2-7, with 9 bases fitting TRBD1. CDR3 size: 14 residues. Germline V gene sequence: CDR1 SGHTA, CDR2 FQGNSA. V shed 5 bases, J shed 2 bases, and the junction held 4 bases outside the gene matches. This CDR3 reads CASSTRQGAYEQYF. DNA for the CDR3: TGTGCCAGCAGCACCAGACAGGGGGCCTACGAGCAGTACTTC.

The chain joins TRBV4-2 to TRBJ2-2; 11 nucleotides line up with TRBD1. Germline trimming cut 1 base from V and 7 bases from J; bases unmatched to any gene: 8. Germline CDR1 reads LGHNA; CDR2 reads YNFKEQ. The CDR3 contains 17 residues. CDR3 nucleotide sequence: TGTGCCAGCAGCCAAGTCGCCGGGACAGGGGGAATCGGGGAGCTGTTTTTT. Its translation is CASSQVAGTGGIGELFF.

This chain joins TRBV7-2 and TRBJ1-2; 10 bases match TRBD1. Germline CDR1 is SGHTA and CDR2 is FQGNSA. The length of the CDR3 is 15 residues. Trimming cost V 4 bases and J 7 bases; bases outside gene matches: 9. The CDR3 DNA follows: TGTGCCAGCAGCTCCCCCCGGACAGGGGGAAGTGGCTACACCTTC. Protein sequence: CASSSPRTGGSGYTF.

The rearrangement joins TRBV7-3 to TRBJ2-1, with D hard to call. This CDR3 has 15 amino acids. Between the trimmed V and J ends, which lost 0 bases and 0 bases, there was a span of 6 bases. Germline V lookup: CDR1 SGHTA, CDR2 FQGTGA. CDR3 sequence (DNA): TGTGCCAGCAGCTTAACGGCTAGCTCCTACAATGAGCAGTTCTTC. Encoded protein: CASSLTASSYNEQFF.

The chain carries TRBV29-1 and TRBJ1-5, with TRBD1 as a possible D gene (5 bases). Germline values: CDR1 SQVTM, CDR2 ANQGSEA. There are 15 residues in the CDR3. Trimming cost V 5 bases and J 6 bases, with 20 bases left between them. CDR3 sequence reads: CSVFRVLFRVQPQHF. CDR3 bases: TGCAGCGTTTTCAGGGTTTTATTCAGGGTTCAGCCCCAGCATTTT. Filled out from reference TRBV29-1 and TRBJ1-5, the complete variable domain reads SAVISQKPSRDICQRGTSLTIQCQVDSQVTMMFWYRQQPGQSLTLIATANQGSEATYESGFVIDKFPISRPNLTFSTLTVSNMSPEDSSIYLCSVFRVLFRVQPQHFGDGTRLSIL.

The chain combines TRBV11-2 with TRBJ1-1; TRBD1 matches at 7 bases. Germline V gives CDR1 SGHAT, CDR2 FQNNGV. After removal of 3 bases from V and 5 bases from J, the junction contained 6 bases not matched to a gene. This CDR3 has 14 residues. The CDR3 loop reads CASSFAGGRTEAFF. The CDR3 region has the DNA TGTGCCAGCAGCTTCGCAGGGGGTAGGACTGAAGCTTTCTTT.